The 12 T cell receptor beta chains reported below all come from one sample, sequenced in a study of T cells in localized non-small cell lung cancer. Assay: immunoSEQ multiplex PCR; the TCRdb copy retains only in-frame clones and omits some. Among about 51,000 clones, about 86% were seen once, and the ten largest hold 15% to 20%. The specimen was peripheral blood mononuclear cells, collected before any cancer treatment. Every receptor here comes from a man aged 35-69 years with stage III lung adenocarcinoma.

CDR3 protein: CASGIQGTSGNTIYF. The CDR3 region has the DNA TGTGCTAGTGGTATCCAAGGCACGTCTGGAAACACCATATATTTT. The V call is TRBV12-5, the J call TRBJ1-3; no clear D. Germline V lookup: CDR1 LGHNT, CDR2 FRNRAP. The CDR3 runs to 15 residues. With 5 bases removed from V and 1 base from J, the gap between germline ends came to 12 bases.

The rearrangement uses TRBV15 and TRBJ1-2; the D gene is possibly TRBD1 (5 bases). Germline V lookup: CDR1 LNHNV, CDR2 YYDKDF (reference sequence). The CDR3 extends over 15 amino acids. V gave up 0 bases and J gave up 2 bases, with 10 bases separating them. The CDR3 DNA is TGTGCCACCAGCAGAGATCCCCACAGGAACTATGGCTACACCTTC. This gives the protein CATSRDPHRNYGYTF.

The rearrangement links TRBV19 to TRBJ2-7; 9 bases are shared with TRBD1. This CDR3 region has 14 residues. J was trimmed by 3 bases and V by 4 bases; bases with no gene match: 4. Germline V gene data show CDR1 as LNHDA and CDR2 as SQIVND (reference sequence). CDR3 sequence reads: CASSTSGQGYEQYF. The CDR3 coding sequence is TGTGCCAGTAGTACTTCGGGACAGGGCTACGAGCAGTACTTC.

This clone was seen more than once but under ten times. This sequence joins TRBV10-3 and TRBJ2-7; D is unclear. V dropped 11 bases and J dropped 0 bases, with 14 bases sitting between them. The CDR3 length is 13 residues. Germline CDR1 and CDR2: ENHRY and SYGVKD. Here the CDR3 DNA reads TGTGCCGCCGCACAGTCGAGCTCCTACGAGCAGTACTTC. It is translated as CAAAQSSSYEQYF.

The chain employs TRBV30 and TRBJ2-7; 8 bases line up with TRBD1. The CDR3 sequence is 15 residues long. Germline CDR1 is GTSNPN and CDR2 is SVGIG (reference sequence). After removal of 2 bases from V and 2 bases from J, the junction contained 8 bases not matched to a gene. CDR3 sequence: CAWSPRDRPTYEQYF. The DNA of the CDR3 is TGTGCCTGGAGTCCCCGGGACAGGCCGACCTACGAGCAGTACTTC. The full variable domain, rest sourced from reference TRBV30 and TRBJ2-7, is SQTIHQWPATLVQPVGSPLSLECTVEGTSNPNLYWYRQAAGRGLQLLFYSVGIGQISSEVPQNLSASRPQDRQFILSSKKLLLSDSGFYLCAWSPRDRPTYEQYFGPGTRLTVT.

The chain is built from TRBV6-1 and TRBJ2-2, with D unresolved. Between the trimmed V and J ends, which lost 0 bases and 0 bases, there was a span of 5 bases. CDR1 and CDR2 (germline): MNHNS, SASEGT. The CDR3 extends over 15 amino acids. CDR3 bases: TGTGCCAGCAGTGAAGCGGATTCGAACACCGGGGAGCTGTTTTTT. Translation gives CASSEADSNTGELFF.

About this clone itself: Other DNA sequences in the same sample also yield this CDR3. The V and J genes are TRBV27 and TRBJ1-2, with D uncertain. V was clipped by 0 bases and J by 4 bases, with 9 bases between them. Germline lookup yields CDR1 MNHEY and CDR2 SMNVEV (reference sequence). The CDR3 is 14 residues long. For the CDR3, the DNA is TGTGCCAGCAGTTTATCTGTGGGGTTCTATGGCTACACCTTC. It translates to CASSLSVGFYGYTF.

J is TRBJ2-7 and V is TRBV27, with D tentatively TRBD1 (6 bases). The CDR3 totals 15 residues. V lost 2 bases and J lost 2, with 13 bases in between. Germline V gene sequence: CDR1 MNHEY, CDR2 SMNVEV (reference sequence). The CDR3 reads CASSLKGTLTYEQYF. The CDR3 DNA follows: TGTGCCAGCAGTTTAAAGGGGACACTTACCTACGAGCAGTACTTC.

This rearrangement joins TRBV6-6 to TRBJ2-2; TRBD1 is a possible D gene (6 bases). The germline V gene has CDR1 MNHNY and CDR2 SVGAGI (reference sequence). V lost 6 bases, J lost 7 bases, and 12 bases lay in between. CDR3 length: 13 residues. The CDR3 DNA reads TGTGCCAGCAGAAACCAGGGGATCGGGGAGCTGTTTTTT. Translated, it gives CASRNQGIGELFF.

This sequence joins TRBV5-1 and TRBJ2-3; 7 positions agree with TRBD2. The germline V gene has CDR1 SGHRS and CDR2 YFSETQ. The J segment lost 1 base and the V segment lost 4 bases, leaving 9 bases of the junction unmatched. The CDR3 is 16 residues long. The CDR3 sequence: CASSPRLASGTDTQYF. The CDR3 coding sequence is TGCGCCAGCAGCCCAAGACTAGCTTCGGGCACAGATACGCAGTATTTT.

The chain uses TRBV9 and TRBJ1-3; TRBD1 matches at 7 bases. The germline CDR1 and CDR2 sequences are SGDLS and YYNGEE. The CDR3 is made up of 14 amino acids. The trim removed 4 bases at V and 4 bases at J, leaving 5 bases unmatched. CDR3 sequence (DNA): TGTGCCAGCAGCCCCCGGGACAGCGGAAACACCATATATTTT. Amino acid sequence: CASSPRDSGNTIYF.

A few counts support this clone. The rearrangement joins TRBV30 to TRBJ2-3, with TRBD1 identical over 11 bases. Unmatched junction bases numbered 6, after V lost 1 base and J lost 9 bases. Germline V gene sequence: CDR1 GTSNPN, CDR2 SVGIG (reference sequence). The CDR3 spans 14 residues. Here the CDR3 reads CAWSAGQGAGTQYF. The CDR3 bases are TGTGCCTGGAGTGCCGGACAGGGGGCCGGGACGCAGTATTTT.